This T cell receptor (beta chain) originates from a study of vaccination and CD4 T cells after COVID-19. Study context: Treatment of control cultures consisted of a CEFX pool, an HIV-1 Nef pool, or no peptide. Overall study findings and caveats: Nearly all convalescent vaccine-specific clones, 304 of 307, recognized only SARS-CoV-2 spike.

With the Oncomine TCR Beta short-read assay, DNA from cultured CD4+ T cells was sequenced. MiXCR was run by TCRdb on the PCR reads, yielding one entry per CDR3 protein. The table has roughly 15,000 distinct CDR3 sequences, about 42% seen once. This clonotype has more than one count but fewer than ten. Antigen unknown. Treatment: approximately nine-day PBMC culture with coronavirus spike peptide pools or control peptides (ViraFEST assay). The sequences come from CD4+ T cells from blood, cultured in vitro, collected before SARS-CoV-2 vaccination. The sequence was obtained from a human donor who received a COVID-19 vaccine.

CDR3 DNA sequence: TGCGCCAGCAGCTCCTCGGGGGGGGAGAATACGCAGTATTTT. This translates into CASSSSGGENTQYF. The chain recombines TRBV10-1 with TRBJ2-3, with 8 bases matching TRBD2. The CDR3 runs to 14 residues. Germline assignment: CDR1 WNHNN and CDR2 SYGVQD (reference sequence). V shed 6 bases, J shed 7 bases, and the junction held 9 bases outside the gene matches.